This entry concerns a single T cell receptor (beta chain). What antigen it recognizes has not been identified. The read gets to within 3 residues of the CDR3 end, and the germline J gene fills in the rest. Using the immunoSEQ assay, multiplex PCR amplified TCR beta CDR3 regions from an average of approximately 1,200 ng of genomic DNA per sample. To correct primer bias, the assay used a complete synthetic TCR repertoire to set an amplification baseline. The amplicons were sequenced using the Illumina platform. The study's own analysis went as follows. Sequences were error-corrected by clustering with frequency ratios and a modified nearest-neighbor algorithm, then analyzed in the immunoSEQ Analyzer with IMGT gene definitions. At each rarefaction depth, TCR richness and evenness were averaged across 20 rarefaction repeats, and any sample with fewer sequences than the depth was left out. Wilcoxon rank sum tests with FDR correction were used to compare V, D and J gene relative abundances between the groups. Blinded duplicates gave an intraclass correlation of roughly 96% for TCR richness and an average of about 74% across 66 gene segments. Entries here come from immuneACCESS through TCRdb and include only in-frame sequences with V and J called. Some clones fail to appear in such tables; in the studies checked, an unresolved V gene covers under half of the shortfall, and the cause of the remainder is unknown. From that table come the V and J calls and clone size; the DNA was used to work out D and trimming. The sample's records list about 14,000 clones. Around 8% of the sample belongs to the ten largest clones.

The data were obtained in a study of T cells in women clearing cervical HPV infection (dated by TCRdb to between 2018 and 2020). Some background on the complete study: The cases were 25 or so women with histologically confirmed HPV16-related CIN3 or worse, and 2 of these cases were invasive cancers. The controls were about two dozen women whose single incident HPV16 infection cleared within 12 months with no development of precancer or cancer. Blood from cases was collected at the visit at which the lesion was first identified, whereas blood from controls was collected once infection was no longer detected. For cases, a median interval of approximately 150 days, with an interquartile range of about 90 to 210 days, was observed between lesion detection and blood sampling. HLA typing was available for only a few women, so HLA type could not be excluded as a confounder. The exploratory proof-of-principle case-control study was nested within the Guanacaste HPV Natural History Study in Costa Rica and compared TCR repertoires across cervical HPV16 outcomes. Cases and controls were matched on year of sample collection and on age within five years. Median age was 34 years in cases versus around 37 in controls, and baseline characteristics did not differ significantly. The parent cohort enrolled roughly 9,400 women aged 18 or older in Guanacaste, Costa Rica, in about 1992 to 1995 and followed the women for less than eight years. Five blinded duplicates per group were added as quality controls, giving about 60 samples: 50 or so participants and roughly ten replicates. Broader findings and caveats from the paper: CIN3+ cases had significantly higher TCR repertoire richness than controls across sequencing depths, but evenness did not differ between the groups. Lower TRBV6-7 relative abundance was observed in cases than in controls (approximately 0.1% versus 0.16%; Bonferroni P = 0.0008). Cases were distinguished from controls with an estimated AUC of roughly 0.81 by random forest classifiers combining richness and V gene abundances. Whether associations preceded infection or resulted from infection could not be shown with the cross-sectional design, and effector/memory subsets and HPV-specific T cells were not isolated. Because the number of T cells in each sample was unknown, differences in richness could reflect differing T-cell content rather than repertoire biology.

CDR1 and CDR2, looked up from the germline V gene, are SNHLY and FYNNEI. At the junction V is shortened by 7 bases and J by 4 bases, with 11 bases in between. The CDR3 sequence holds 13 residues, the cysteine and phenylalanine included. Part of the CDR3 DNA is given, 30 bases translated from base 1. Every participant had a single incident cervical HPV16 infection, and women with prevalent HPV16 infections were excluded. Cervical HPV DNA was detected by MY09/MY11 PCR, and genotyping was performed by dot-blot hybridization. Around 14 mL of heparinized blood was centrifuged, after which the buffy coat was aliquoted, frozen at -30 degrees C, and then stored at -80 degrees C. QIAGEN kits were used to extract genomic DNA from buffy coat specimens.

This clonotype originated in a woman between 18 and 69 years old with a cervical HPV16 infection that either progressed to CIN3+ or cleared (not recorded which). This sequence uses TRBV2 and TRBJ1-5; the D gene is possibly TRBD1, with 6 bases matching. The sample consisted of blood buffy coat. CDR3 DNA, as far as it was read: TGTGCCAGCAATACAGGGAAGAATCAGCCC. Its protein product is CASNTGKNQP. The CDR3, in full, reads CASNTGKNQPQHF.